This T cell receptor (beta chain) was documented in a study of blood T cell repertoires in COVID-19. Per the authors' pipeline: Estimation of nucleated cell counts was performed using reference gene primer amplification. Libraries were prepared by immunoSEQ multiplex PCR; TCRdb keeps only in-frame clonotypes and omits some of them. V, J and clone size are those of that table, while D and trimming were read from the DNA. The sample contains 200,000 or so clones, roughly 79% of which appear only once. This receptor was identified in a man between 60 and 75 years old with active or convalescent COVID-19. What was sequenced was peripheral blood.

The CDR3 region is CASSYARGQETQYF. For the CDR3, the DNA is TGTGCCAGCAGTTACGCCAGGGGCCAAGAGACCCAGTACTTC. V usage is TRBV6-5 and J usage is TRBJ2-5; tentative D call: TRBD1 (6 bases). Deletions cut 2 bases from V and 1 base from J, with 8 bases between. The CDR3 loop spans 14 amino acids. The germline V gene encodes CDR1 MNHEY and CDR2 SVGAGI.